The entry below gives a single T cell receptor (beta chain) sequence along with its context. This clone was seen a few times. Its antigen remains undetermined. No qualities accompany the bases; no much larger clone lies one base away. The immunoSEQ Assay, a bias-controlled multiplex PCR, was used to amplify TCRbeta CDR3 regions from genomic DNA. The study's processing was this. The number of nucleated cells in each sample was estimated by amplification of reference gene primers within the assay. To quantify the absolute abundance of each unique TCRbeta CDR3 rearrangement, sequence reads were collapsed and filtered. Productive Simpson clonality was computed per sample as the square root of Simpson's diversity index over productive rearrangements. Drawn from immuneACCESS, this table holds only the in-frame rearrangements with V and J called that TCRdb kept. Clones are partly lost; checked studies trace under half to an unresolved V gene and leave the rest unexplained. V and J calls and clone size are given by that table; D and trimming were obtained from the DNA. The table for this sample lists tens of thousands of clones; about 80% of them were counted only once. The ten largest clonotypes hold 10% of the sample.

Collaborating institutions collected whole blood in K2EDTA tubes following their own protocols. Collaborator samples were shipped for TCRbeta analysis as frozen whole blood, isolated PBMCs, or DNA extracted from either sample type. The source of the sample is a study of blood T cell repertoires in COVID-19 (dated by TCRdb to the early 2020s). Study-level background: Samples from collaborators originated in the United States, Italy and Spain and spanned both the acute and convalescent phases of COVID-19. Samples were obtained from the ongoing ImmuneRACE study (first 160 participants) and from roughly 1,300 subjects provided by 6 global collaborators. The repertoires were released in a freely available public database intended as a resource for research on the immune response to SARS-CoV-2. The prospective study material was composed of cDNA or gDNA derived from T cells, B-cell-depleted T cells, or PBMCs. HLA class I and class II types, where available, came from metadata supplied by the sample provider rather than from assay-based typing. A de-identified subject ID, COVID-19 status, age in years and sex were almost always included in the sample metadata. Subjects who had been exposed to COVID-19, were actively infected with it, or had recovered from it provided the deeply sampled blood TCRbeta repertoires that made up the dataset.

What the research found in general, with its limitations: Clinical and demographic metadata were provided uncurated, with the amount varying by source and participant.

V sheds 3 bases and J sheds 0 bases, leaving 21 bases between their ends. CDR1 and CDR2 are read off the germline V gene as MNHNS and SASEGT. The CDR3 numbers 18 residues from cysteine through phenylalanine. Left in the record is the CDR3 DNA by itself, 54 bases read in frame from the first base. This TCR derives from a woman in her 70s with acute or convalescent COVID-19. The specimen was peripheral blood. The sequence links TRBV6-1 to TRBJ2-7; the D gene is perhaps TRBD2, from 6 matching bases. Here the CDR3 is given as CASSERGTAGYSSYEQYF. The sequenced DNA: TGTGCCAGCAGTGAGCGCGGGACGGCGGGCTACAGCTCCTACGAGCAGTACTTC.